This T cell receptor (beta chain) was found in a study of T cell repertoires in cytomegalovirus infection. Regarding the study as a whole: What dominated the ex vivo response were HLA-C-restricted CMV-specific TCR beta clonotypes.

This clonotype has a handful of counts. Antigen unknown. Germline V gives CDR1 DFQATT, CDR2 SNEGSKA (reference sequence). Trimming left V 2 bases short and J 4 bases short, with 17 bases between. The length of the CDR3 is 15 residues. TCRdb re-derived calls from the reads in MiXCR, one entry per CDR3 protein. The sample includes some 270,000 distinct CDR3 sequences, about a sixth of them seen just once. Sequenced input: CD8+ T cells from PBMCs. This clonotype was obtained from a human donor in good health (CMV status not recorded). Some clones in this sample may be carry-over from other donors' samples. The gene calls are TRBV20-1 and TRBJ2-5; either TRBD1 or TRBD2 may fit D (5 bases each). The CDR3 reads CSARREASGGETQYF. DNA for the CDR3: TGCAGTGCTAGACGAGAGGCTAGTGGGGGAGAGACCCAGTACTTC.